This TCR beta chain was retrieved from a study of blood T cell repertoires in COVID-19. Whole-study context: There were acute and convalescent COVID-19 samples, and they came from the United States, Italy and Spain. The analysed material was cDNA or gDNA that came from T cells, B-cell-depleted T cells, or PBMCs.

V gave up 4 bases and J gave up 4 bases; unmatched junction bases: 10. Germline lookup yields CDR1 MNHEY and CDR2 SVGAGI. The CDR3 loop spans 16 amino acids. Per the original data handling: It was from reference gene primer amplification that nucleated cell counts were estimated. Here immunoSEQ multiplex PCR was the method, and the copy in TCRdb shows in-frame clones only, minus some. Clone size and V and J calls were adopted from that table, with D and trimming inferred from the DNA. There are fewer than 350,000 clones in the sample; 88% occur only once, and about 9.8% lies in the top ten. The sample taken for sequencing was peripheral blood. This chain connects TRBV6-5 to TRBJ1-2; 9 bases are shared with TRBD1. This sequence was found in a man aged 18 to 29 with active or convalescent COVID-19. For the CDR3, the DNA is TGTGCCAGCAGTTCCGGGGGACAGGGTGCTAGCTATGGCTACACCTTC. Translating it yields CASSSGGQGASYGYTF.